This TCR beta chain was recorded in a study of metastatic and nonmetastatic thyroid tumors. The wider study: Samples came from malignant and benign thyroid patients, and repertoires were compared across blood and tumor or nodule tissue. Broader study findings: A significant increase in TCR beta diversity was reportedly seen in malignant thyroid tumors relative to benign nodules, in blood and tumor.

Every patient underwent thyroid surgery untreated. This clone was seen many times. Antigen: not known. Other DNA sequences in the same sample also yield this CDR3. Trimming cost V 7 bases and J 0 bases, with 9 bases left between them. Germline lookup yields CDR1 LNHDA and CDR2 SQIVND (reference sequence). This CDR3 comprises 14 residues. Study processing details: CDR3 differences across clinicopathological groups were used to build a distant-metastasis classifier for papillary thyroid cancer. Via MiXCR, TCRdb re-called the PCR reads. TCRdb's processing, not the study's, gives the V and J calls here. The repertoire includes some 33,000 clones, approximately 10% of them detected once, and 15% to 20% sits in the top ten.

Sequenced input: blood. The receptor comes from a female donor with papillary thyroid cancer or a benign thyroid nodule (not recorded which). Some clones in this sample may be carry-over from other donors' samples. The chain is built from TRBV19 and TRBJ2-2, with D unresolved. The CDR3: CASNSEPNTGELFF. Here the CDR3 DNA reads TGTGCCAGTAACTCGGAACCGAACACCGGGGAGCTGTTTTTT.